This T cell receptor beta chain came from a study of blood T cells in healthy people across ages (dated by TCRdb to between 2014 and 2016). Concerning the study at large: In model experiments, roughly one uniquely barcoded TCR beta cDNA molecule per two T cells was captured by template switching. The study measured age-related changes in TCR beta repertoire diversity using deep sequencing normalized with unique cDNA molecular identifiers. Donors were grouped into four age groups: young (average approximately 15 years), middle-aged (approximately 41), aged (about 59) and long-lived (around 80). Donors of different ages were randomly distributed across sequencing lanes to avoid experimental bias. For two donors (one aged 18 to 30 and one aged 80 or older), the study analyzed two additional independent replicas of 1 million unique cDNA reads from the same blood draw.

The donors were some 36 Caucasian individuals from Russia, aged roughly 6 to 100 years, who were systemically healthy. Each donor gave ten milliliters of peripheral blood, drawn into EDTA-treated Vacutainer tubes. Ficoll-Paque density-gradient centrifugation was used to isolate PBMCs, with at least 6.5 million per sample. Trizol reagent was used to extract total RNA from the PBMCs, yielding at least 6 micrograms per sample. The percentages of naive CD45RAhigh/CD27high T cells were determined by flow cytometry on a PBMC aliquot from every donor. Receptor libraries were prepared by 5' RACE. The reads were generated on an Illumina HiSeq 2500. A second PCR of roughly 7 to 11 cycles was performed with a sample-barcoded 5' primer and a J-beta primer mix. Each TCR beta cDNA molecule received a unique molecular identifier from a template-switch 5' adaptor carrying 12 random nucleotides. At least 2.5 million CDR3-containing paired-end reads were obtained from each sample. First-strand cDNA was synthesized from all RNA with the Mint cDNA synthesis kit, primed by a TRBC-specific oligonucleotide. All cDNA was treated with uracil-DNA glycosylase and then went through a first 18-cycle PCR with the universal primers M1SS and BC2_uni_R. From the authors' description of their analysis: For normalization, 1 million high-quality reads were randomly selected from each sample, with every read carrying a distinct molecular identifier. Reads with shared molecular identifiers were discarded instead of being binned into consensus sequences. MiTCR, set to a Q25 quality threshold and the strictest error-elimination algorithm, was used for CDR3 identification, clonotype clustering and error correction. A nonparametric unseen species model with Euler transformation was used to estimate lower-bound total TCR beta diversity. The public reads were reanalyzed by TCRdb: fastp trimming at Q25, MiXCR alignment, in-frame beta chains only. Rows merge per CDR3 protein into single entries with the most common DNA and genes. None of the V and J calls come from the authors' own analysis; TCRdb made them. Recorded for this sample are hundreds of thousands of distinct CDR3 sequences; about 45% of them occurred a single time. 15% to 20% of the sample lies in the top ten.

Overall study results and their limits: Compared with the aged group, the long-lived group had more naive CD4+ T cells, fewer expanded clones and increased TCR diversity, suggesting age selection. Observed TCR beta diversity per million T cells fell roughly linearly with age, and a significant reduction was already apparent by age about 38. Since profiling was done on bulk unsorted PBMCs, naive and antigen-experienced compartments could not be conclusively compared. Estimates of total diversity based on one million sequenced T cells were regarded as lower bounds and as underestimates. Because donor CMV infection status was unknown, age-related changes in expanded clonotypes were potentially confounded. There was a strong correlation between observed TCR beta diversity and the percentage of naive T cells measured by flow cytometry.

In the case of this clonotype: The clone's antigen remains unknown. Base qualities are not at hand, and no much larger clone is one base apart.

The receptor was derived from an elderly man in good health. Specimen: blood.

CDR3 loop: CSAQIRGAYSTQYF. DNA sequence: TGCAGTGCCCAAATACGGGGGGCTTACTCTACGCAGTATTTT. The chain joins TRBV20-1 to TRBJ2-3; TRBD2 is a weak D gene call, 7 bases matching. The CDR3 measures 14 amino acids from cysteine to phenylalanine. The sequence is cut down to CDR3 DNA, 42 bases in frame from base 1. The junction shows trimming of 6 bases on V and 8 bases on J, plus 21 bases between the germline ends. CDR1 is given as DFQATT and CDR2 as SNEGSKA, both from the germline V gene (reference sequence).